A selection of T cell receptor beta chains follows, all from one sample in a study of breast tumors, draining lymph nodes, adjacent tissues. TCRdb reprocessed the multiplex PCR reads via MiXCR and lists one record per CDR3 protein. The table lists over 60,000 distinct CDR3 sequences, around three fifths of them singletons. Sequenced material: breast tumor tissue. Receptors originate from a female donor with breast cancer. Some clones in this sample may be carry-over from other donors' samples. Each CDR3 is given with its conserved first and last residue. The D gene is left open where the match is weak. Part of the rows lack a size; the others show once, few, many or a class for expanded clones.

>TRBV5-8|TRBJ1-2|-|many
CASSLLTANYGYTF
TGTGCCAGCAGCTTGTTGACGGCTAACTATGGCTACACCTTC
>TRBV11-2|TRBJ1-5|-|-
CASSLWGGAQPQHF
TGTGCCAGCAGCCTGTGGGGGGGCGCTCAGCCCCAGCATTTT
>TRBV7-2|TRBJ2-5|-|-
CASTPQYRRETQYF
TGTGCCAGCACCCCTCAGTACCGACGAGAGACCCAGTACTTC
>TRBV19|TRBJ2-3|-|many
CASSIRGGSQPDTQYF
TGTGCCAGTAGTATAAGGGGAGGCTCACAGCCTGATACGCAGTATTTT
>TRBV2|TRBJ2-3|TRBD2|medium-sized
CASRRGGSSTDTQYF
TGTGCCAGCAGGAGGGGCGGGAGTAGCACAGATACGCAGTATTTT
>TRBV5-8|TRBJ2-5|-|-
CASSLGPRQGGTQYF
TGTGCCAGCAGCCTTGGGCCTCGCCAGGGCGGGACCCAGTACTTC
>TRBV7-9|TRBJ2-1|TRBD2|-
CASSAGLAGGPVDEQFF
TGTGCCAGCAGTGCGGGGCTAGCGGGGGGGCCGGTGGATGAGCAGTTCTTC
>TRBV20-1|TRBJ1-1|TRBD1|once
CSARGVTGDATEAFF
TGCAGTGCTAGGGGTGTGACAGGGGACGCCACTGAAGCTTTCTTT
>TRBV2|TRBJ2-3|TRBD2|-
CASSERASGGADTQYF
TGTGCCAGCAGTGAGAGGGCTAGCGGGGGGGCAGATACGCAGTATTTT
>TRBV20-1|TRBJ1-5|-|-
CSARQVLDQPQHF
TGCAGTGCTAGACAGGTGCTCGATCAGCCCCAGCATTTT
>TRBV10-3|TRBJ1-2|TRBD1|-
CATSEEGTGVHGYTF
TGTGCCACCAGTGAGGAAGGGACAGGGGTCCATGGCTACACCTTC
>TRBV24-1|TRBJ2-1|-|-
CATSASSPSSYNEQFF
TGTGCCACCAGTGCCTCGTCTCCTAGCTCCTACAATGAGCAGTTCTTC
>TRBV19|TRBJ1-2|TRBD1|-
CASSIGQGNYGYTF
TGTGCCAGTAGTATAGGACAGGGAAACTATGGCTACACCTTC
>TRBV9|TRBJ2-7|-|-
CASSVGWSEGENYEQYF
TGTGCCAGCAGCGTAGGATGGTCGGAAGGGGAGAACTACGAGCAGTACTTC
>TRBV5-5|TRBJ2-1|TRBD1|many
CASSPHLQGAANEQFF
TGTGCCAGCAGCCCACACCTCCAGGGGGCAGCGAATGAGCAGTTCTTC
>TRBV7-2|TRBJ1-5|-|-
CASSSFGEDQPQHF
TGTGCCAGCAGCTCGTTCGGGGAGGATCAGCCCCAGCATTTT